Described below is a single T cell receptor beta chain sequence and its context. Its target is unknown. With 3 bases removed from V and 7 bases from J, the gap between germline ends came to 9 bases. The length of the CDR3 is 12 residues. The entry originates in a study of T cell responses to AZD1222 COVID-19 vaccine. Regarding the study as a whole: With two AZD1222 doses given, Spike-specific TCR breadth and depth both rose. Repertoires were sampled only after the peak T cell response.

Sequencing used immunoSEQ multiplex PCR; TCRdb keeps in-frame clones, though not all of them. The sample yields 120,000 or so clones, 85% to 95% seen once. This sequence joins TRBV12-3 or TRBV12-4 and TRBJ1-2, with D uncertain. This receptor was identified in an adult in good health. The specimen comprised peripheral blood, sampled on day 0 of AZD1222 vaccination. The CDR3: CASSFELFGYTF. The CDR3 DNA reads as TGTGCCAGCAGTTTCGAGTTATTTGGCTACACCTTC.